This T cell receptor beta chain was sequenced for a study of long-term antiretroviral therapy in people with HIV. Between the trimmed V and J ends, which lost 0 bases and 2 bases, there was a span of 2 bases. CDR1 is MNHEY, CDR2 SMNVEV, per germline (reference sequence). The CDR3 length is 13 residues. Two or more post-ART PBMC samples, plus at least one pre-ART sample, were available for each donor. Sequencing relied on immunoSEQ assay v3.0, run at survey level. Profiling relied on immunoSEQ multiplex PCR, and the TCRdb table lists in-frame clones only, not all of them. The data hold tens of thousands of clones, with approximately 82% observed a single time.

This specimen consisted of unsorted PBMCs, obtained 0.5 years after starting antiretroviral therapy. This clonotype was sampled from a man younger than 35 with HIV. This chain links TRBV27 with TRBJ1-5; D not certain. In DNA, the CDR3 is TGTGCCAGCAGTTTATCCGGCAATCAGCCCCAGCATTTT. It translates to CASSLSGNQPQHF.